Below, one TCR beta chain is given with its context. V was shortened by 3 bases and J by 5 bases, with 12 bases between the two germline ends. The CDR3 is made up of 14 amino acids. The germline V gene has CDR1 SGDLS and CDR2 YYNGEE. Per the original data handling: The assay estimated nucleated cells by amplifying reference gene primers. Clones were read by immunoSEQ multiplex PCR, and TCRdb kept only the in-frame ones, dropping some. The DNA was the basis for D and trimming; V, J and clone size are from that table. The table has some 110,000 clones, 75% to 90% seen once; the top ten hold under 2.5%. The entry originates in a study of blood T cell repertoires in COVID-19.

V gene TRBV9 combines with J gene TRBJ1-5, with D tentatively TRBD1 (5 bases). The clonotype originates from a man under 40 with acute or convalescent COVID-19. Sequenced material: peripheral blood. The CDR3 region is CASSARGADQPQHF. The DNA for the CDR3 is TGTGCCAGCAGCGCCCGCGGGGCAGATCAGCCCCAGCATTTT.